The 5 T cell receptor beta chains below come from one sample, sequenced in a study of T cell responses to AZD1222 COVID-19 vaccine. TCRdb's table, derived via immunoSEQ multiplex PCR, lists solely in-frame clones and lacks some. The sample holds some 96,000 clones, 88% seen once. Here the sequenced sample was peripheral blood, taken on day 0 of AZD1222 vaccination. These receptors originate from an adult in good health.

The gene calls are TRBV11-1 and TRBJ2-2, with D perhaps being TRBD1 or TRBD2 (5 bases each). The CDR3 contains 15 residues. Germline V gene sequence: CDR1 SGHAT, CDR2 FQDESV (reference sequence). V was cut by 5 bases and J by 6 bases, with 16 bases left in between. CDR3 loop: CASSPGQDLAGELFF. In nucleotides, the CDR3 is TGTGCCAGCAGCCCGGGGCAGGACTTGGCCGGGGAGCTGTTTTTT.

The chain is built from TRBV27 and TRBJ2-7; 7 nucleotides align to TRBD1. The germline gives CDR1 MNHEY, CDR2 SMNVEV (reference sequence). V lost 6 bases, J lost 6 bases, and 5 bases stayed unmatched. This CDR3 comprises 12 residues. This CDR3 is CASSWTGTEQYF. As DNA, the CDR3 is TGTGCCAGCAGCTGGACAGGAACCGAGCAGTACTTC.

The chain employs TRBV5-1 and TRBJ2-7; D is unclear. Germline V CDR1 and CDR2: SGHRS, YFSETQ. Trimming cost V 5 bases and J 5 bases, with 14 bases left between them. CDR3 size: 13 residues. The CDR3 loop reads CASRIAAADEQYF. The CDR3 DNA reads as TGCGCCAGCAGGATCGCGGCGGCGGACGAGCAGTACTTC.

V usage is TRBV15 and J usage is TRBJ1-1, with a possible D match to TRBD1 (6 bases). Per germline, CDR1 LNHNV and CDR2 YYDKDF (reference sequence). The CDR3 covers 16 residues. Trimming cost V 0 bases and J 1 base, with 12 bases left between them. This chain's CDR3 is CATSRERGGKNTEAFF. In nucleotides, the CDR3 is TGTGCCACCAGCAGAGAGAGGGGGGGGAAGAACACTGAAGCTTTCTTT.

The CDR3 region has the DNA TGTGCCAGTAGTACTAGCGGGAGGACTGAGCAGTACTTC. Translated, it gives CASSTSGRTEQYF. The chain has TRBV19 and TRBJ2-7; TRBD2 matches at 11 bases. There are 13 residues in the CDR3. The germline gives CDR1 LNHDA, CDR2 SQIVND (reference sequence). J gave up 7 bases and V 4 bases, and 3 bases lay outside the gene matches.